Given below is one T cell receptor (beta chain) in context. The antigen is not known. TCRdb passed the reads through MiXCR, listing each CDR3 protein once. The profile shows roughly 920,000 distinct CDR3 sequences, approximately 31% of them singletons. The CDR3 is 16 amino acids. Looked up from germline, CDR1 is MNHEY and CDR2 is SVGEGT. Trimming removed 6 bases from V and 5 bases from J; junction bases left unmatched: 13. This entry comes from a study of T cell repertoires in cytomegalovirus infection. Study at large: CMV infection and matching HLA type were both indicated by public TCR beta signatures. Study-wide points: The ex vivo response was dominated by HLA-C-restricted CMV-specific TCR beta clonotypes.

This specimen was cultured CD8+ T cells from PBMCs, taken from culture after CMV antigen stimulation. The sequence derives from a human donor in good health (CMV status not recorded). Some clones in this sample may be carry-over from other donors' samples. This rearrangement joins TRBV6-2 or TRBV6-3 to TRBJ1-1, with 9 bases matching TRBD1. Here the CDR3 DNA reads TGTGCCAGCAGCAAGCCACGACAGGGGGAAGTGACTGAAGCTTTCTTT. Protein product: CASSKPRQGEVTEAFF.